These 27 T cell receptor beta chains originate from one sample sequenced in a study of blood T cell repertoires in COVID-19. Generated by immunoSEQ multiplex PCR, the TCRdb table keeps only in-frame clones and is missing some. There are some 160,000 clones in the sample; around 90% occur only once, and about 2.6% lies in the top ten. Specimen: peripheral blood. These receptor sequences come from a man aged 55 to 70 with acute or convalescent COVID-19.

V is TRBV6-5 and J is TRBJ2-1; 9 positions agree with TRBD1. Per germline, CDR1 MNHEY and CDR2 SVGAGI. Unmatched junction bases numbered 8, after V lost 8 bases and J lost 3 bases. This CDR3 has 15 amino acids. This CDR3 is CASAAGTGFYNEQFF. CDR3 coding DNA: TGTGCCAGCGCCGCCGGGACAGGGTTCTACAATGAGCAGTTCTTC.

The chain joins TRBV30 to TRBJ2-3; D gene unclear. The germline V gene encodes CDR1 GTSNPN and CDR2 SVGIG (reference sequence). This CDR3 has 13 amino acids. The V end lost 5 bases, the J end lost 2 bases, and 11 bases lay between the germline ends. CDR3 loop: CAWAVYSTDTQYF. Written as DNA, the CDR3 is TGTGCCTGGGCGGTCTATTCCACAGATACGCAGTATTTT.

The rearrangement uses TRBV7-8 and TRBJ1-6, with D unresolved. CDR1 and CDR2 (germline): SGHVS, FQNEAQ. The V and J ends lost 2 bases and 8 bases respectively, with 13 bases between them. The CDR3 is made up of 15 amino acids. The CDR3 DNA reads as TGTGCCAGCAGCTTAAATATAAGGCAGGATTCACCCCTCCACTTT. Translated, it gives CASSLNIRQDSPLHF.

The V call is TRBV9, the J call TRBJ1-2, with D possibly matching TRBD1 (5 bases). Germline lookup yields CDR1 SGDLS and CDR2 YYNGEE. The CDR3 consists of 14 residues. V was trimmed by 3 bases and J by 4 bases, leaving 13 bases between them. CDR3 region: CASSATTDTYGYTF. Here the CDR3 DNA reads TGTGCCAGCAGCGCGACGACAGACACCTATGGCTACACCTTC.

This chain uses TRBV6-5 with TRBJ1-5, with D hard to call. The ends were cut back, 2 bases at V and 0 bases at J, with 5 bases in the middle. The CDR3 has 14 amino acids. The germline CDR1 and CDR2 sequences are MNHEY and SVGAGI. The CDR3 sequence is CASSYENSNQPQHF. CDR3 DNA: TGTGCCAGCAGTTACGAGAATAGCAATCAGCCCCAGCATTTT.

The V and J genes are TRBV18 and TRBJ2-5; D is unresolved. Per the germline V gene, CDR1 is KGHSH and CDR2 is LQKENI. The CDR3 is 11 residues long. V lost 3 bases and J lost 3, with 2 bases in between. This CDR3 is CASSPKETQYF. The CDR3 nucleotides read TGTGCCAGCTCACCCAAAGAGACCCAGTACTTC.

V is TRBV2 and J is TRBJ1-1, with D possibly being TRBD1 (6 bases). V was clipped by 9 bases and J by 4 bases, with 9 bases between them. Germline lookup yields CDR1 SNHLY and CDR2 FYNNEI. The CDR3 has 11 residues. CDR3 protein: CASSRGTEAFF. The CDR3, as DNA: TGTGCCAGTTCCAGGGGCACTGAAGCTTTCTTT.

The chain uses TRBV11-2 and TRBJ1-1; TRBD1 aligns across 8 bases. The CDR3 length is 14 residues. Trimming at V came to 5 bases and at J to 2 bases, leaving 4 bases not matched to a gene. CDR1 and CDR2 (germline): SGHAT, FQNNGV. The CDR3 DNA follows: TGTGCCAGCAGCCGACAGGGGAGTAACACTGAAGCTTTCTTT. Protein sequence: CASSRQGSNTEAFF.

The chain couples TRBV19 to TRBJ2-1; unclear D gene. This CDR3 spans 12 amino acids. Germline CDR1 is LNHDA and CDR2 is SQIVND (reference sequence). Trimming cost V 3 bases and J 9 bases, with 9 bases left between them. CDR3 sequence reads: CASSIRVSEQFF. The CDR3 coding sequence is TGTGCCAGTAGTATTCGGGTCTCTGAGCAGTTCTTC.

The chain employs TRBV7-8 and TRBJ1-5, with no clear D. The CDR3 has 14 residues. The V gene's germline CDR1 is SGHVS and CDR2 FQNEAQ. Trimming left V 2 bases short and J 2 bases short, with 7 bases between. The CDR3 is CASSLREGNQPQHF. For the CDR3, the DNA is TGTGCCAGCAGCTTACGTGAGGGCAATCAGCCCCAGCATTTT. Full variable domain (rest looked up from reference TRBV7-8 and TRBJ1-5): GAGVSQSPRYKVAKRGQDVALRCDPISGHVSLFWYQQALGQGPEFLTYFQNEAQLDKSGLPSDRFFAERPEGSVSTLKIQRTQQEDSAVYLCASSLREGNQPQHFGDGTRLSIL.

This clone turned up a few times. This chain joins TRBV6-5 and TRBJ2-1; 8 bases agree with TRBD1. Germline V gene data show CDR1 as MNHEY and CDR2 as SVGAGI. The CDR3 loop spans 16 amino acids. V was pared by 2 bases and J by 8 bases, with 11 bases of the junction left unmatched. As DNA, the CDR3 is TGTGCCAGCAGTTACACCTCAGGGGGCTTCGGGGATGAGCAGTTCTTC. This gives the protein CASSYTSGGFGDEQFF.

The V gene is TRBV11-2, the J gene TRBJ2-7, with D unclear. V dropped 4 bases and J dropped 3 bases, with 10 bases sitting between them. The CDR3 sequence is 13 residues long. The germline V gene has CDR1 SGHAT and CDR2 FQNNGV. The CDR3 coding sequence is TGTGCCAGCAGCTCATTCTCCTACTACGAGCAGTACTTC. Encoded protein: CASSSFSYYEQYF.

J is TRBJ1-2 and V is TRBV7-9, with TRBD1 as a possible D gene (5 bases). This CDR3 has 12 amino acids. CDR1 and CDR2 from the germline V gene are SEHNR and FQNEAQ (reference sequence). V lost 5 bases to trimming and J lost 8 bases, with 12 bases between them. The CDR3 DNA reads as TGTGCCAGCAGCCTTTCAGGGATGGGCTACACCTTC. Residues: CASSLSGMGYTF. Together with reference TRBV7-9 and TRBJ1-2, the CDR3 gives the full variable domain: DTGVSQNPRHKITKRGQNVTFRCDPISEHNRLYWYRQTLGQGPEFLTYFQNEAQLEKSRLLSDRFSAERPKGSFSTLEIQRTEQGDSAMYLCASSLSGMGYTFGSGTRLTVV.

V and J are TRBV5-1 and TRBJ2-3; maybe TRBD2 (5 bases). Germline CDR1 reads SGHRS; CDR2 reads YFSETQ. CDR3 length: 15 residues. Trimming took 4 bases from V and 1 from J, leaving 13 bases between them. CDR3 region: CASSTMIGGTDTQYF. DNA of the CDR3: TGCGCCAGCAGCACAATGATCGGGGGCACAGATACGCAGTATTTT.

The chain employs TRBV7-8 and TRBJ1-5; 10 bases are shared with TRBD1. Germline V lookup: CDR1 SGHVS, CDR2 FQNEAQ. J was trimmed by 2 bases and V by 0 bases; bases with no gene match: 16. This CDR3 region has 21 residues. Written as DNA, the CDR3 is TGTGCCAGCAGCTTAGCGCAGAGGATGACAGGGGGCACCCTTGGCAATCAGCCCCAGCATTTT. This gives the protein CASSLAQRMTGGTLGNQPQHF.

This CDR3 is CAWSLGQLSYSNQPQHF. The CDR3 DNA follows: TGTGCCTGGAGCCTGGGACAGCTATCTTATAGCAATCAGCCCCAGCATTTT. The rearrangement links TRBV30 to TRBJ1-5; 7 bases fit TRBD1. Germline-derived CDR1 and CDR2 are GTSNPN and SVGIG (reference sequence). The CDR3 runs to 17 residues. V was clipped by 3 bases and J by 0 bases; unmatched bases: 11.

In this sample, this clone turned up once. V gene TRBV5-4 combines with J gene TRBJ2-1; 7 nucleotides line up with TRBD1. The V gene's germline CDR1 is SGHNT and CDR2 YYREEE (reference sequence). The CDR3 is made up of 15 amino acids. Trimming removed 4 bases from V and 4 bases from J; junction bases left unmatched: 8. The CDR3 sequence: CASSRRDRIYNEQFF. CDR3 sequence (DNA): TGTGCCAGCAGCCGTCGGGACAGAATTTACAATGAGCAGTTCTTC.

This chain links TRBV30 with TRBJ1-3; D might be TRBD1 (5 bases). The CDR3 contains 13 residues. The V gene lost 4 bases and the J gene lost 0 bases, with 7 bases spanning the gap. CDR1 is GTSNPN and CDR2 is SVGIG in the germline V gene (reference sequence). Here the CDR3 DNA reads TGTGCCTGGAAGGGGCACTCTGGAAACACCATATATTTT. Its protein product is CAWKGHSGNTIYF.

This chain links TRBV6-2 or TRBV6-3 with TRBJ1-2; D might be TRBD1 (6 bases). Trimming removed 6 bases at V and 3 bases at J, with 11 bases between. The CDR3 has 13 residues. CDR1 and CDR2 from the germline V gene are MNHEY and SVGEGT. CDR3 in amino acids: CASSLDRYYGYTF. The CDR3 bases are TGTGCCAGCAGCCTGGACAGATACTATGGCTACACCTTC.

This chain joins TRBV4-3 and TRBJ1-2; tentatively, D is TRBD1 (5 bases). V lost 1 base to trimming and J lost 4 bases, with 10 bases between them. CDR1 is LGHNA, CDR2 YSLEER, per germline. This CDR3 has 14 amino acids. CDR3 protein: CASSQARESYGYTF. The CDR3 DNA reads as TGCGCCAGCAGCCAAGCCAGGGAATCCTATGGCTACACCTTC.

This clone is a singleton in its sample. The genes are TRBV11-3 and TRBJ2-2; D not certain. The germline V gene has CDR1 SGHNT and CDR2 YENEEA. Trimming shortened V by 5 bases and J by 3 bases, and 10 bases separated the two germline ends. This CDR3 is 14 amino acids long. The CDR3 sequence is CASSPLQYTGELFF. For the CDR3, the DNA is TGTGCCAGCAGCCCCCTACAGTACACCGGGGAGCTGTTTTTT.

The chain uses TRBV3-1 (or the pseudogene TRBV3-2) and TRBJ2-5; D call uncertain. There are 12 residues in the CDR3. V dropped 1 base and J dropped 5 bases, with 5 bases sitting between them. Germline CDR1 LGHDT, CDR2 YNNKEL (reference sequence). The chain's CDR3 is CASSQGVETQYF. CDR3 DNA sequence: TGTGCCAGCAGCCAAGGCGTGGAGACCCAGTACTTC.

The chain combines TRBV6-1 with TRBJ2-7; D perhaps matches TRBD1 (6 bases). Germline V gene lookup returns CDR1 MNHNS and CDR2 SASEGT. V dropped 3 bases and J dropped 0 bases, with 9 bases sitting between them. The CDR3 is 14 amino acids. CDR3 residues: CASSDRGSSYEQYF. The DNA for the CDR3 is TGTGCCAGCAGTGACAGGGGAAGCTCCTACGAGCAGTACTTC.

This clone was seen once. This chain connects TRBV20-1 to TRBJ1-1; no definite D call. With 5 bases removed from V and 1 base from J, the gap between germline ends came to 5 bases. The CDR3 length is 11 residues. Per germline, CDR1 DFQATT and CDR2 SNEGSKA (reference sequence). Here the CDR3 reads CSAERNTEAFF. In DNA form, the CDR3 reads TGCAGTGCTGAGAGGAACACTGAAGCTTTCTTT.

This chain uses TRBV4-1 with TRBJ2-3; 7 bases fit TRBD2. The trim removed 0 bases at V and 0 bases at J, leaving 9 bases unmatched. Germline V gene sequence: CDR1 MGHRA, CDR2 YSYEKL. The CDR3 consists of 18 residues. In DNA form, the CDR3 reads TGCGCCAGCAGCCAAGATCAGCCCAGCGGGGACAGCACAGATACGCAGTATTTT. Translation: CASSQDQPSGDSTDTQYF.

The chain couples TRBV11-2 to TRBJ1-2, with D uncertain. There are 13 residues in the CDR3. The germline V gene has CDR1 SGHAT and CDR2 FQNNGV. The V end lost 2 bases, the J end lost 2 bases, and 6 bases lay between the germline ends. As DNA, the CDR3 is TGTGCCAGCAGCTTACAGGCGAACTATGGCTACACCTTC. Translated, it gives CASSLQANYGYTF. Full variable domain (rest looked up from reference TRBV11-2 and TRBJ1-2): EAGVAQSPRYKIIEKRQSVAFWCNPISGHATLYWYQQILGQGPKLLIQFQNNGVVDDSQLPKDRFSAERLKGVDSTLKIQPAKLEDSAVYLCASSLQANYGYTFGSGTRLTVV.

The CDR3, as DNA: TGTGCCAGCAGCTCTCCACTAGTAAGCCAAGAGACCCAGTACTTC. This encodes CASSSPLVSQETQYF. The chain couples TRBV7-6 to TRBJ2-5; tentatively, D is TRBD2 (5 bases). This CDR3 is 15 amino acids long. CDR1 and CDR2 (germline): SGHVS, FNYEAQ. Trimming took 4 bases from V and 1 from J, leaving 13 bases between them.